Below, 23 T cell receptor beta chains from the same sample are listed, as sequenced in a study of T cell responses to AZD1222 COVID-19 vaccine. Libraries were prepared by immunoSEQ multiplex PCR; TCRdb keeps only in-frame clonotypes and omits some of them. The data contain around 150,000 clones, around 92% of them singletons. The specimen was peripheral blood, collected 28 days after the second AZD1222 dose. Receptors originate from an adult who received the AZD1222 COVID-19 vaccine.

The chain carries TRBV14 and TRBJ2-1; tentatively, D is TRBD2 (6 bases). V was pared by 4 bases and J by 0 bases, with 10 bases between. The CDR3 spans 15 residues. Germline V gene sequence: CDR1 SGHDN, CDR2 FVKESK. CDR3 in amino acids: CASSPIAASYNEQFF. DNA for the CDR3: TGTGCCAGCAGCCCGATAGCGGCCTCCTACAATGAGCAGTTCTTC. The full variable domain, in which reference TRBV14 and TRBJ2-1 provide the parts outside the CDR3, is EAGVTQFPSHSVIEKGQTVTLRCDPISGHDNLYWYRRVMGKEIKFLLHFVKESKQDESGMPNNRFLAERTGGTYSTLKVQPAELEDSGVYFCASSPIAASYNEQFFGPGTRLTVL.

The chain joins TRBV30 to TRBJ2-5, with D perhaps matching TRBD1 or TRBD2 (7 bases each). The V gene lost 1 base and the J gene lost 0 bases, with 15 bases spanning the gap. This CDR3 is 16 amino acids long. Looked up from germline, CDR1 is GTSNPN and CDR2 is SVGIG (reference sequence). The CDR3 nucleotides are TGTGCCTGGAGTGCGGGAGGACAGGCGTACCAAGAGACCCAGTACTTC. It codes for CAWSAGGQAYQETQYF.

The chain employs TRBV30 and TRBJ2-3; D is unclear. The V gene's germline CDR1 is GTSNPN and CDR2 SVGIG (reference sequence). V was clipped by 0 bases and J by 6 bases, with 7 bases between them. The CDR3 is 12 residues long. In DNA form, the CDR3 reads TGTGCCTGGAGTGTAAACTTGGATACGCAGTATTTT. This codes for CAWSVNLDTQYF.

CDR3 nucleotide sequence: TGTGCCAGCAGGGACAGGCGGGGGGAGACCCAGTACTTC. Translated: CASRDRRGETQYF. The V gene is TRBV27, the J gene TRBJ2-5, with D possibly called TRBD1 or TRBD2 (7 bases each). This CDR3 region has 13 residues. Germline CDR1 and CDR2: MNHEY and SMNVEV (reference sequence). The germline V and J ends were trimmed by 6 bases and 5 bases, with 13 bases remaining between them.

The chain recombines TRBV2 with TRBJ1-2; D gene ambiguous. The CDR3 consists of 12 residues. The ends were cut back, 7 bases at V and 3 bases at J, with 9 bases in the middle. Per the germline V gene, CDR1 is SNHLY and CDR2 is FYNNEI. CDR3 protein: CASTEWDYGYTF. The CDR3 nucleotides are TGTGCCAGCACTGAGTGGGACTATGGCTACACCTTC. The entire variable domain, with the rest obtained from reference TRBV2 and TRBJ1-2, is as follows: EPEVTQTPSHQVTQMGQEVILRCVPISNHLYFYWYRQILGQKVEFLVSFYNNEISEKSEIFDDQFSVERPDGSNFTLKIRSTKLEDSAMYFCASTEWDYGYTFGSGTRLTVV.

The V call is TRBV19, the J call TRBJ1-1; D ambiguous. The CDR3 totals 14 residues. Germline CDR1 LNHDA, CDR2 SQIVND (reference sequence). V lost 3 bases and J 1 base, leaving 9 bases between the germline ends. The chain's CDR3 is CASSIFGGNTEAFF. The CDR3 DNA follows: TGTGCCAGTAGTATTTTCGGAGGGAACACTGAAGCTTTCTTT.

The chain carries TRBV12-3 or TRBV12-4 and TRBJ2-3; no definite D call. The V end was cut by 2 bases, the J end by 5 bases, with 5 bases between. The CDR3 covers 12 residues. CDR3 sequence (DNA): TGTGCCAGCAGTTTACCCAAAGATACGCAGTATTTT. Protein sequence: CASSLPKDTQYF.

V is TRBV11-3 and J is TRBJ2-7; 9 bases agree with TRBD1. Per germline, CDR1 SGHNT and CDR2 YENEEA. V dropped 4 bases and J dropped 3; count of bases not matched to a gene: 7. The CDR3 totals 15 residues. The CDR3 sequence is CASSSPGQGVYEQYF. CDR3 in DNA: TGTGCCAGCAGCTCCCCGGGACAGGGCGTCTACGAGCAGTACTTC.

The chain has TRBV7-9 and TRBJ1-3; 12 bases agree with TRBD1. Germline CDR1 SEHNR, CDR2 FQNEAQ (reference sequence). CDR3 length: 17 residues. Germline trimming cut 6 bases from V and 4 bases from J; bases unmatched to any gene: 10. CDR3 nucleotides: TGTGCCAGCAGAGGACCGGGACAGGGGGCCCGCGGAAACACCATATATTTT. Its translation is CASRGPGQGARGNTIYF.

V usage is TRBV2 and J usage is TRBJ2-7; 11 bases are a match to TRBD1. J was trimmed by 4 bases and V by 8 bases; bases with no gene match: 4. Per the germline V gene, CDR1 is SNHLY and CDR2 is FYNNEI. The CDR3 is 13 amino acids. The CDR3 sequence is CASCRDRGYEQYF. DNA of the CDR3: TGTGCCAGCTGCCGGGACAGGGGGTACGAGCAGTACTTC.

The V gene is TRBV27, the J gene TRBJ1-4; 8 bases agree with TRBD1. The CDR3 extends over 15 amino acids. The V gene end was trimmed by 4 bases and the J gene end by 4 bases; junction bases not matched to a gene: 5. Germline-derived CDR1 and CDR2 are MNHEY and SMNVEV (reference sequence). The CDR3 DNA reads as TGTGCCAGCAGTTCCTTACAGGGGGTTAATGAAAAACTGTTTTTT. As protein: CASSSLQGVNEKLFF.

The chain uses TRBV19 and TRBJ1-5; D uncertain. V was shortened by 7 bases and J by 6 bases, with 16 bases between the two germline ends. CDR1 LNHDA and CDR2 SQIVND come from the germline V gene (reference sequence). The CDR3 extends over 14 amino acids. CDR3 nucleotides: TGTGCCAGTACCTCGATGCCGGTTGGTCAGCCCCAGCATTTT. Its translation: CASTSMPVGQPQHF.

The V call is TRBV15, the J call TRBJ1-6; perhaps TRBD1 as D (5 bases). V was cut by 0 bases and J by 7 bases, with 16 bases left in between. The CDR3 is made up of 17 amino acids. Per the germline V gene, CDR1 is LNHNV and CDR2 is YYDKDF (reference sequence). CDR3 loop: CATSREYSTVVNSPLHF. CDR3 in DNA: TGTGCCACCAGCAGAGAATATTCGACAGTGGTAAATTCACCCCTCCACTTT.

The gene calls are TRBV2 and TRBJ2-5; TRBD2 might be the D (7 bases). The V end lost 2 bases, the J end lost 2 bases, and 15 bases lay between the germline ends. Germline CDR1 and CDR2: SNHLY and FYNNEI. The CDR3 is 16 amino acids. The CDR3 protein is CASSEWRGEGQETQYF. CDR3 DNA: TGTGCCAGCAGTGAATGGAGGGGGGAGGGACAAGAGACCCAGTACTTC.

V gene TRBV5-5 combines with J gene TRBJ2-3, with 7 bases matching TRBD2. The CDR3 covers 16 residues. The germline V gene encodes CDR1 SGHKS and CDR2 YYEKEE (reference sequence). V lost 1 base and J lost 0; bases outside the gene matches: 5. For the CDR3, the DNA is TGTGCCAGCAGCTTGCTGACTAGCCTTAGCACAGATACGCAGTATTTT. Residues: CASSLLTSLSTDTQYF.

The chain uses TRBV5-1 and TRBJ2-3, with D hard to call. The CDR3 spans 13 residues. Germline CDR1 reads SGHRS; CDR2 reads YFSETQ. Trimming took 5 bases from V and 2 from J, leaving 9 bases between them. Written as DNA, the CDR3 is TGCGCCAGCAGGACCGGGCACACAGATACGCAGTATTTT. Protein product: CASRTGHTDTQYF.

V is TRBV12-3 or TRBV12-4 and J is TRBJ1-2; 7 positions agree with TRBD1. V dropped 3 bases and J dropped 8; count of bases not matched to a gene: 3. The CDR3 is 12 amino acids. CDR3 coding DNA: TGTGCCAGCAGTTTCGGGACAGCAGGCTACACCTTC. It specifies CASSFGTAGYTF.

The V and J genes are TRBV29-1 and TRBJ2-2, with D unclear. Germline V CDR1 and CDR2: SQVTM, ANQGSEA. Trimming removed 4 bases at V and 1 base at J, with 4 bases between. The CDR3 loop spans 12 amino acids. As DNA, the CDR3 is TGCAGCGTTGGTGAGAACACCGGGGAGCTGTTTTTT. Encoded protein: CSVGENTGELFF.

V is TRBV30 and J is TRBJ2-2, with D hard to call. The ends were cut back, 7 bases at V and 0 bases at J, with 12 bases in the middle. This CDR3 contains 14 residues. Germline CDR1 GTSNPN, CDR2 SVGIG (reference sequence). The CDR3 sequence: CAFVSDANTGELFF. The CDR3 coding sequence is TGTGCCTTTGTATCCGACGCGAACACCGGGGAGCTGTTTTTT.

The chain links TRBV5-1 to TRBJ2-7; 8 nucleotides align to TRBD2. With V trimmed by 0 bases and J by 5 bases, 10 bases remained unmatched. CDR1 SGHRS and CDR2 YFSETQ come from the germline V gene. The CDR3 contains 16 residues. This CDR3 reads CASSLGGREGLHEQYF. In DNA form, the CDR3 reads TGCGCCAGCAGCTTGGGGGGCCGGGAGGGCCTCCACGAGCAGTACTTC. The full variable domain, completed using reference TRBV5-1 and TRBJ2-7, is KAGVTQTPRYLIKTRGQQVTLSCSPISGHRSVSWYQQTPGQGLQFLFEYFSETQRNKGNFPGRFSGRQFSNSRSEMNVSTLELGDSALYLCASSLGGREGLHEQYFGPGTRLTVT.

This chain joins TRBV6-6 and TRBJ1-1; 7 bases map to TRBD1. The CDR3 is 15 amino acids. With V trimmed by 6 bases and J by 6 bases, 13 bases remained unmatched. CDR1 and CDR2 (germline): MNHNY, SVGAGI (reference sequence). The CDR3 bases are TGTGCCAGCAGCGACAGGGCCCAAATTAGCCCTGAAGCTTTCTTT. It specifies CASSDRAQISPEAFF.

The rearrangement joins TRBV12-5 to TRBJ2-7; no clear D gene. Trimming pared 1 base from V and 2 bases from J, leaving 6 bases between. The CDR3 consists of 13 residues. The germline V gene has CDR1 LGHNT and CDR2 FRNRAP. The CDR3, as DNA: TGTGCTAGTGGTTTGGACGGAACCTACGAGCAGTACTTC. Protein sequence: CASGLDGTYEQYF.

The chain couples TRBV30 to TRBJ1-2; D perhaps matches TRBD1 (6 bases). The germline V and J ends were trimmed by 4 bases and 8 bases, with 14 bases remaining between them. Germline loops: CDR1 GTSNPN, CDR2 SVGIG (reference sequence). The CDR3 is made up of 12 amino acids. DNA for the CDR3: TGTGCCTGGATGAACAGGGTTAAAGGCTACACCTTC. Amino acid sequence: CAWMNRVKGYTF.